This T cell receptor (beta chain) stems from a study of T cells after yellow fever vaccination. Study-level findings and limits: The secondary response was weaker, and its peak arrived faster, on day 5 versus 15. Boosting was followed by the reappearance of most primary-vaccination clones (approximately 97% CD4, around 86% CD8).

The sample holds a few counts of this clonotype. Its specificity is not known. Germline V gene lookup returns CDR1 SGHTA and CDR2 FQGNSA. This CDR3 comprises 14 residues. J lost 5 bases, V lost 2 bases, and 4 bases had no gene match. Each CDR3 protein is one row after TCRdb ran MiXCR on the 5' RACE reads. The repertoire has approximately 550,000 distinct CDR3 sequences, approximately 21% of them found once; the top ten carry roughly an eighth. Sequenced material: PBMCs, taken 15 days after the yellow fever booster vaccination. The rearrangement joins TRBV7-2 to TRBJ2-3, with 7 positions matching TRBD2. This clonotype was sampled from a man aged 25-45 years who received the YFV17D yellow fever vaccine. Here the CDR3 DNA reads TGTGCCAGCAGCTTATGGCGGGAGTTAGATACGCAGTATTTT. Protein sequence: CASSLWRELDTQYF. The whole variable domain, filled in from reference TRBV7-2 and TRBJ2-3, reads GAGVSQSPSNKVTEKGKDVELRCDPISGHTALYWYRQSLGQGLEFLIYFQGNSAPDKSGLPSDRFSAERTGGSVSTLTIQRTQQEDSAVYLCASSLWRELDTQYFGPGTRLTVL.